This TCR beta chain was sequenced during a study of T cell repertoires in cytomegalovirus infection. Across the whole study: CMV infection plus the matching HLA type was flagged by public TCR beta signatures. Points from the study as a whole: HLA-C-restricted CMV-specific TCR beta clonotypes prevailed in the ex vivo response. CMV carriers having the relevant HLA were flagged by cumulative public TCR beta family frequency.

From the reads, TCRdb called clonotypes with MiXCR, one entry per CDR3 protein. This sample has hundreds of thousands of distinct CDR3 sequences, with about 17% found just once. Germline V lookup: CDR1 MNHEY, CDR2 SVGEGT. V was cut by 5 bases and J by 7 bases, with 18 bases left in between. The CDR3 loop spans 16 amino acids. A word on this clonotype: The antigen remains unidentified.

The sample was PBMCs. The rearrangement uses TRBV6-2 or TRBV6-3 and TRBJ1-6, with D possibly TRBD1 on 5 matching bases. The sequence derives from a human donor in good health (CMV status not recorded). Some clones in this sample may be carry-over from other donors' samples. CDR3 sequence (DNA): TGTGCCAGCAGTGGAGTCAGGGAAGTACAGAATTCACCCCTCCACTTT. Amino acid sequence: CASSGVREVQNSPLHF.